This TCR beta chain was profiled in a study of brain T cells in children with intractable seizures. Time point described: blood from clinic visit 5 months post-surgery; TSC patient then seizure free. As concerns this clone: The antigen remains unidentified.

The CDR3 extends over 12 amino acids. Trimming pared 0 bases from V and 5 bases from J, leaving 4 bases between. Germline V lookup: CDR1 LNHNV, CDR2 YYDKDF (reference sequence). Whole-study results and caveats: Pre- and post-surgery blood differed in depth, so pre-surgery absences may be undersampling.

The repertoire was sequenced with immunoSEQ multiplex PCR; TCRdb's copy has only in-frame clones and lacks some. The sample yields 340,000 or so clones, more than 85% seen once. The specimen was peripheral blood, collected more than 4 months after surgery. This TCR derives from a boy under two years old with tuberous sclerosis and intractable seizures. This chain uses TRBV15 with TRBJ1-1; no definite D call. The CDR3 region is CATSRDRTEAFF. CDR3 DNA sequence: TGTGCCACCAGCAGAGATAGGACTGAAGCTTTCTTT.